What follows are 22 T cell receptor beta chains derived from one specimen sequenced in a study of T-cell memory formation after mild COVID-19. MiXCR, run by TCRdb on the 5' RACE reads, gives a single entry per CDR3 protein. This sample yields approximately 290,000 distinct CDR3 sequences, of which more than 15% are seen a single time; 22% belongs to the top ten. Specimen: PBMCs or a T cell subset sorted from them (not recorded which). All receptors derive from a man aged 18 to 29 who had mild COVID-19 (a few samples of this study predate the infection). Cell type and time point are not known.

CDR3 DNA sequence: TGTGCCAGCAGCGGCGACAGGGACTACAATGAGCAGTTCTTC. Protein: CASSGDRDYNEQFF. The V and J genes are TRBV9 and TRBJ2-1; TRBD1 matches 7 bases. The CDR3 runs to 14 residues. Germline V CDR1 and CDR2: SGDLS, YYNGEE. The J segment lost 3 bases and the V segment lost 3 bases, leaving 3 bases of the junction unmatched.

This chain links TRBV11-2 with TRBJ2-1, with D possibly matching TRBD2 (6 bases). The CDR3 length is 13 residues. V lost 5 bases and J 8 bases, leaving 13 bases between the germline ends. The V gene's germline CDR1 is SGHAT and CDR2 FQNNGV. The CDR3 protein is CASSPGRKHEQFF. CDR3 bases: TGTGCCAGCAGCCCGGGGAGGAAACATGAGCAGTTCTTC.

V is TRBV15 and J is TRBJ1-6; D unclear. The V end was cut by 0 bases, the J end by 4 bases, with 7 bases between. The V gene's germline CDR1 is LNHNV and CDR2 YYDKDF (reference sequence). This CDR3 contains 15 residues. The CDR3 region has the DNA TGTGCCACCAGCAGAGATGGTCAGTATAATTCACCCCTCCACTTT. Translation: CATSRDGQYNSPLHF. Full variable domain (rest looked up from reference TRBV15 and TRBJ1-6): DAMVIQNPRYQVTQFGKPVTLSCSQTLNHNVMYWYQQKSSQAPKLLFHYYDKDFNNEADTPDNFQSRRPNTSFCFLDIRSPGLGDTAMYLCATSRDGQYNSPLHFGNGTRLTVT.

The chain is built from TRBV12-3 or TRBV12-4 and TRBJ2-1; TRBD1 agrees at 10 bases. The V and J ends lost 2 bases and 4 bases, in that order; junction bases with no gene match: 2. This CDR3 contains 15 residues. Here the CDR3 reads CASSLRTGGYNEQFF. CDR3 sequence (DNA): TGTGCCAGCAGTTTAAGGACAGGGGGTTACAATGAGCAGTTCTTC.

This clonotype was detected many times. The CDR3 is CASSYKRGGLSDTQYF. In nucleotides, the CDR3 is TGCGCCAGCAGCTACAAGCGGGGGGGCCTCTCAGATACGCAGTATTTT. The genes are TRBV5-1 and TRBJ2-3; 10 nucleotides agree with TRBD2. The V gene's germline CDR1 is SGHRS and CDR2 YFSETQ. Germline trimming cut 3 bases from V and 4 bases from J; bases unmatched to any gene: 8. The CDR3 is made up of 16 amino acids.

The CDR3 coding sequence is TGTGCCAGCAGTCCCGGACTAGCGGGGGGGCCGACGGAGACCCAGTACTTC. Translation: CASSPGLAGGPTETQYF. The rearrangement links TRBV6-5 to TRBJ2-5; the match to TRBD2 covers 15 bases. Per the germline V gene, CDR1 is MNHEY and CDR2 is SVGAGI. The CDR3 extends over 17 amino acids. After removal of 5 bases from V and 5 bases from J, the junction contained 9 bases not matched to a gene.

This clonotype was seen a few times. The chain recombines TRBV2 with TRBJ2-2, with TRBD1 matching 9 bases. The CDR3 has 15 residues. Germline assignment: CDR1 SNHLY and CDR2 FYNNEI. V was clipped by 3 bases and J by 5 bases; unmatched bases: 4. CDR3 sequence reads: CASSEGTGMTGELFF. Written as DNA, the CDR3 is TGTGCCAGCAGTGAGGGGACAGGGATGACCGGGGAGCTGTTTTTT.

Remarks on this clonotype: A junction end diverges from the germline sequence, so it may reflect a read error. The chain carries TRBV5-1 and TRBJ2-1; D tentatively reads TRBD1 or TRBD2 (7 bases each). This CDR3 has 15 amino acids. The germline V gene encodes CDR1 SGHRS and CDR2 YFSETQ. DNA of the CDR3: TGCGCCAGCAGCTGGGAGGGGGCTGAGTACAATGAGAAGTTCTTC. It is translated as CASSWEGAEYNEKFF.

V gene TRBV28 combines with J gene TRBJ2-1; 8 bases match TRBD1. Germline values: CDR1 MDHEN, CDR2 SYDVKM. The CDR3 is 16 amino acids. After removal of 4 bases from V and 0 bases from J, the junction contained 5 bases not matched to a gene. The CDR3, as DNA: TGTGCCAGCAGTTACAGGGGGATTAGCTCCTACAATGAGCAGTTCTTC. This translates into CASSYRGISSYNEQFF. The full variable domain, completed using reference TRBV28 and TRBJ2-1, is DVKVTQSSRYLVKRTGEKVFLECVQDMDHENMFWYRQDPGLGLRLIYFSYDVKMKEKGDIPEGYSVSREKKERFSLILESASTNQTSMYLCASSYRGISSYNEQFFGPGTRLTVL.

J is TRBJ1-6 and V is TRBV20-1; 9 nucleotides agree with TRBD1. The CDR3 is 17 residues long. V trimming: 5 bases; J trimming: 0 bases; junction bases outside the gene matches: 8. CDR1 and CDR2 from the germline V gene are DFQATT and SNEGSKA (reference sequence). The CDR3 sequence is CSAPSGQGNSYNSPLHF. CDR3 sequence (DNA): TGCAGTGCTCCCTCGGGACAGGGTAACTCCTATAATTCACCCCTCCACTTT.

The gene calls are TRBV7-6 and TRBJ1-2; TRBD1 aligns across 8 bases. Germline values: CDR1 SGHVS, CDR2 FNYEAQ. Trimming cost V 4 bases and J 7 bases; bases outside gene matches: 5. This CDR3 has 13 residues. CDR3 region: CASSSGQGLGYTF. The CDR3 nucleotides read TGTGCCAGCAGCTCCGGACAGGGACTTGGCTACACCTTC.

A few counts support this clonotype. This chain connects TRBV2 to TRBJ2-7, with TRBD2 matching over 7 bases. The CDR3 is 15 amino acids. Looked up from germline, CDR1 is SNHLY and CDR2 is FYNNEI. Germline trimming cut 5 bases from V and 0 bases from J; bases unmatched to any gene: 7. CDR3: CASSPAGRSSYEQYV. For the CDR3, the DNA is TGTGCCAGCAGTCCAGCGGGGAGAAGCTCCTACGAGCAGTACGTC.

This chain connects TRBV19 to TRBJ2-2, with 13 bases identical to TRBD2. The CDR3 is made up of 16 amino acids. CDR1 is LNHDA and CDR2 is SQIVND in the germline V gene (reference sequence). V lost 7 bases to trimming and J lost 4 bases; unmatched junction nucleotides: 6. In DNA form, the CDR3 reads TGTGCCAGTAAAGGACTAGCGGGGGACCCCACCGGGGAGCTGTTTTTT. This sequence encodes CASKGLAGDPTGELFF.

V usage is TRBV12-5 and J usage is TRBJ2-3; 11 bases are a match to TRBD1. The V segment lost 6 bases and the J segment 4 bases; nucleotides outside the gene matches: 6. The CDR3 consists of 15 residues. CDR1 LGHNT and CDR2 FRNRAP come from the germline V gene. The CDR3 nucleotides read TGTGCTAGTGGCAAGGACAGGGGGCTCCCAGATACGCAGTATTTT. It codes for CASGKDRGLPDTQYF.

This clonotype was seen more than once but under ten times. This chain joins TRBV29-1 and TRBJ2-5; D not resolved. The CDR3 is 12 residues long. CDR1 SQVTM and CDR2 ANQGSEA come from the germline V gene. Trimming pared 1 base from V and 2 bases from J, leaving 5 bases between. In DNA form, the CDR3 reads TGCAGCGTTGAAGGGGTACAAGAGACCCAGTACTTC. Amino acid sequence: CSVEGVQETQYF.

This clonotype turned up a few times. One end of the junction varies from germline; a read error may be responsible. As DNA, the CDR3 is TGTGCCAGCAGCCGGAGTTGGTGGGTCGGGGACCAGGAGACCCAGTACTTC. This encodes CASSRSWWVGDQETQYF. The rearrangement joins TRBV7-9 to TRBJ2-5; perhaps D is TRBD1 or TRBD2 (5 bases each). CDR1 and CDR2 from the germline V gene are SEHNR and FQNEAQ (reference sequence). The CDR3 is 17 residues long.

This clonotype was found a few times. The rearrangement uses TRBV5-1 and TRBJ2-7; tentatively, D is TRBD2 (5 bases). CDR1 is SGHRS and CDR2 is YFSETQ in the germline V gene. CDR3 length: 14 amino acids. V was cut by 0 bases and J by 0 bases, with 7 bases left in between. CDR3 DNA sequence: TGCGCCAGCAGCTTGGGAGGGAACTCCTACGAGCAGTACTTC. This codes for CASSLGGNSYEQYF.

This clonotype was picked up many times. The CDR3 region has the DNA TGTGCCAGCAGCGCTTTGAACACTGAAGCTTTCTTT. Protein product: CASSALNTEAFF. This chain uses TRBV7-9 with TRBJ1-1, with D unclear. Germline values: CDR1 SEHNR, CDR2 FQNEAQ (reference sequence). V lost 5 bases and J lost 0, with 4 bases in between. CDR3 size: 12 residues. Full variable domain (outside the CDR3, taken from reference TRBV7-9 and TRBJ1-1): DTGVSQNPRHKITKRGQNVTFRCDPISEHNRLYWYRQTLGQGPEFLTYFQNEAQLEKSRLLSDRFSAERPKGSFSTLEIQRTEQGDSAMYLCASSALNTEAFFGQGTRLTVV.

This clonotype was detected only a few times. CDR3 amino acids: CASTPAVGEQFF. The CDR3 DNA sequence: TGTGCCAGCACCCCCGCCGTAGGGGAGCAGTTCTTC. The chain recombines TRBV12-3 or TRBV12-4 with TRBJ2-1; D is unclear. The ends were cut back, 7 bases at V and 10 bases at J, with 14 bases in the middle. The CDR3 has 12 residues.

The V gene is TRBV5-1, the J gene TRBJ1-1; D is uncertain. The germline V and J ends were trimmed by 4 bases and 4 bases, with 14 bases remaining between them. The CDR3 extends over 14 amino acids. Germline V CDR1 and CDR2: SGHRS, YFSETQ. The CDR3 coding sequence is TGCGCCAGCAGCCCCCAAGGGTTCGGCACTGAAGCTTTCTTT. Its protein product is CASSPQGFGTEAFF.

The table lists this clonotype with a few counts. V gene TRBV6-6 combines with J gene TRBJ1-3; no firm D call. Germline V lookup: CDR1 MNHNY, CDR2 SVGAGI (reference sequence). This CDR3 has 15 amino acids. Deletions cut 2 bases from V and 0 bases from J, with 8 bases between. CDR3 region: CASSYPQSSGNTIYF. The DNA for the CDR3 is TGTGCCAGCAGTTACCCCCAGAGCTCTGGAAACACCATATATTTT.

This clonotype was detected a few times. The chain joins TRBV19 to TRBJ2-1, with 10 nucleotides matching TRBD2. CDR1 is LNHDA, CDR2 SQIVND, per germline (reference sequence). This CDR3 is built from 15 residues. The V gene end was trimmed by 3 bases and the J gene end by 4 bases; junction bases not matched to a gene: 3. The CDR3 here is CASSMIAGGYNEQFF. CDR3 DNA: TGTGCCAGTAGTATGATAGCGGGGGGTTACAATGAGCAGTTCTTC.